The 12 T cell receptor beta chains reported below all come from one sample, sequenced in a study of shared clonotypes between healthy human individuals. Assay used: immunoSEQ multiplex PCR; TCRdb lists only in-frame clones, some missing. Of roughly 2.4 million clones in the sample, around 95% were seen once. The sample comprised naive CD4+ T cells sorted from blood. Subset meaning: CD45RA+ positively selected. These receptors all stem from a man between 18 and 29 years old in good health.

The V gene is TRBV9, the J gene TRBJ1-1, with D uncertain. V was trimmed by 4 bases and J by 0 bases, leaving 16 bases between them. Germline V gene lookup returns CDR1 SGDLS and CDR2 YYNGEE. The CDR3 length is 16 residues. The CDR3 DNA reads TGTGCCAGCAGCTCCCCAAGTCAGGCATTGAACACTGAAGCTTTCTTT. Protein sequence: CASSSPSQALNTEAFF. The variable domain in full, with the rest retrieved from reference TRBV9 and TRBJ1-1, is DSGVTQTPKHLITATGQRVTLRCSPRSGDLSVYWYQQSLDQGLQFLIQYYNGEERAKGNILERFSAQQFPDLHSELNLSSLELGDSALYFCASSSPSQALNTEAFFGQGTRLTVV.

The chain combines TRBV15 with TRBJ2-5; 11 positions agree with TRBD2. The CDR3 contains 15 residues. Germline values: CDR1 LNHNV, CDR2 YYDKDF (reference sequence). V gave up 0 bases and J gave up 8 bases; unmatched junction bases: 5. The CDR3 is CATSRDTTSGETQYF. The CDR3 DNA sequence: TGTGCCACCAGCAGAGATACGACTAGCGGGGAAACCCAGTACTTC.

This chain uses TRBV28 with TRBJ1-5, with 9 bases that match TRBD1. The CDR3 length is 16 residues. Germline values: CDR1 MDHEN, CDR2 SYDVKM. V was clipped by 6 bases and J by 0 bases; unmatched bases: 6. In DNA form, the CDR3 reads TGTGCCAGCAGCCGGGACAGGGTGAATAGCAATCAGCCCCAGCATTTT. It yields the protein CASSRDRVNSNQPQHF.

This chain uses TRBV9 with TRBJ1-4, with 7 positions matching TRBD1. Germline CDR1 is SGDLS and CDR2 is YYNGEE. The V gene end was trimmed by 2 bases and the J gene end by 3 bases; junction bases not matched to a gene: 1. CDR3 length equals 14 residues. The CDR3 reads CASSVTGSNEKLFF. CDR3 in DNA: TGTGCCAGCAGCGTGACAGGGTCTAATGAAAAACTGTTTTTT.

This chain links TRBV10-2 with TRBJ1-2; D gene uncertain. Germline V gene sequence: CDR1 WSHSY, CDR2 SAAADI. The CDR3 loop spans 12 amino acids. Trimming shortened V by 2 bases and J by 4 bases, and 5 bases separated the two germline ends. This CDR3 reads CASSEAAYGYTF. In DNA form, the CDR3 reads TGCGCCAGCAGTGAGGCAGCCTATGGCTACACCTTC.

The rearrangement uses TRBV6-6 and TRBJ2-2, with 7 bases fitting TRBD1. Germline values: CDR1 MNHNY, CDR2 SVGAGI (reference sequence). The CDR3 loop spans 14 amino acids. After removal of 5 bases from V and 4 bases from J, the junction contained 4 bases not matched to a gene. CDR3: CASSGTASTGELFF. The CDR3 coding sequence is TGTGCCAGCAGTGGGACAGCCAGCACCGGGGAGCTGTTTTTT.

The gene calls are TRBV11-3 and TRBJ2-2; 10 bases map to TRBD1. The CDR3 runs 16 residues. CDR1 is SGHNT, CDR2 YENEEA, per germline. V shed 6 bases and J 5 bases; nucleotides not matched to a gene: 9. CDR3 sequence: CASRVGTGEGTGELFF. Written as DNA, the CDR3 is TGTGCCAGCAGAGTAGGGACAGGGGAAGGGACCGGGGAGCTGTTTTTT.

This chain uses TRBV29-1 with TRBJ1-2, with D perhaps TRBD1 (5 bases). The V gene lost 7 bases and the J gene lost 4 bases, with 19 bases spanning the gap. This CDR3 has 14 residues. Per the germline V gene, CDR1 is SQVTM and CDR2 is ANQGSEA. The CDR3 DNA sequence: TGCAGCGCCGAACCGCAGGGAGCTCTCTATGGCTACACCTTC. Amino acid sequence: CSAEPQGALYGYTF.

CDR3 protein: CASRRPRDRDYEQYF. The CDR3 DNA reads TGTGCCAGCAGGCGACCCCGGGACAGGGACTACGAGCAGTACTTC. The V call is TRBV11-3, the J call TRBJ2-7; TRBD1 agrees at 9 bases. This CDR3 spans 15 amino acids. Looked up from germline, CDR1 is SGHNT and CDR2 is YENEEA. J was trimmed by 3 bases and V by 6 bases; bases with no gene match: 9.

This sequence joins TRBV19 and TRBJ1-6; D remains unclear. The V end was cut by 7 bases, the J end by 7 bases, with 11 bases between. The germline gives CDR1 LNHDA, CDR2 SQIVND (reference sequence). The CDR3 has 13 amino acids. The CDR3 DNA follows: TGTGCCAGTAAGGGAGGGAACAATTCACCCCTCCACTTT. Protein: CASKGGNNSPLHF.

The rearrangement links TRBV30 to TRBJ2-2; weak D call: TRBD1 (5 bases). This CDR3 spans 13 amino acids. Germline CDR1 reads GTSNPN; CDR2 reads SVGIG (reference sequence). The V end lost 4 bases, the J end lost 1 base, and 7 bases lay between the germline ends. The CDR3 DNA reads TGTGCCTGGAATACAGGGAACACCGGGGAGCTGTTTTTT. The encoded protein is CAWNTGNTGELFF.

The rearrangement links TRBV7-9 to TRBJ1-5; D gene unclear. CDR1 SEHNR and CDR2 FQNEAQ come from the germline V gene (reference sequence). The germline V and J ends were trimmed by 4 bases and 0 bases, with 7 bases remaining between them. This CDR3 comprises 14 residues. The CDR3: CASSSDLSNQPQHF. DNA of the CDR3: TGTGCCAGCAGCTCGGACCTTAGCAATCAGCCCCAGCATTTT.